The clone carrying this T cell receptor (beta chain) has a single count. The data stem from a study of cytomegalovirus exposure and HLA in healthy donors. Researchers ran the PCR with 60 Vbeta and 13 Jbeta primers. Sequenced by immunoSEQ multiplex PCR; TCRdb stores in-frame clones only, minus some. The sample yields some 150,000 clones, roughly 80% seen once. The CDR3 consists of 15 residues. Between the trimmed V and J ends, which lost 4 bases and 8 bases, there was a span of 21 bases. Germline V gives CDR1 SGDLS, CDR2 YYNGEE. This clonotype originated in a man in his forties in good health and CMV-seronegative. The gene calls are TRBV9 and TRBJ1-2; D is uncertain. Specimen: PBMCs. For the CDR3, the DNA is TGTGCCAGCAGCACCCCAACCGGGTCATCGGGGGGCTACACCTTC. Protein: CASSTPTGSSGGYTF.